The 8 T cell receptor beta chains below were found in one sample sequenced in a study of T cell repertoires in aging, cancer and after chemotherapy. Rearranged V-D-J TRB sequences were amplified with a mixed TRB-A/B primer pool. TCRdb reanalysed the multiplex PCR reads using MiXCR and keeps one entry per CDR3 protein. Of fewer than 800 distinct CDR3 sequences in the sample, about 48% were seen once. Amplification of TCR beta used genomic DNA extracted from peripheral blood. Sequencing was done on a sample of blood. These receptors were taken from a human donor with a solid tumor.

This clonotype occurred a few times. The chain recombines TRBV12-3 or TRBV12-4 with TRBJ1-1; tentatively, D is TRBD1 (5 bases). Deletions cut 6 bases from V and 6 bases from J, with 17 bases between. The CDR3 has 14 residues. Here the CDR3 DNA reads TGTGCCAGCAGCCCACCAGGGTTTGTGGCTGAAGCTTTCTTT. Translating gives CASSPPGFVAEAFF.

This chain uses TRBV18 with TRBJ1-2; D unclear. The germline V gene has CDR1 KGHSH and CDR2 LQKENI. V was clipped by 1 base and J by 1 base, with 10 bases between them. The CDR3 is 15 amino acids. The CDR3 bases are TGTGCCAGCTCACCACTTGCCAAGGATAACTATGGCTACACCTTC. Translation gives CASSPLAKDNYGYTF.

V usage is TRBV6-4 and J usage is TRBJ2-1; 11 nucleotides agree with TRBD2. The V segment lost 6 bases and the J segment 10 bases; nucleotides outside the gene matches: 14. Germline CDR1 reads MRHNA; CDR2 reads SNTAGT. The CDR3 is made up of 16 amino acids. The CDR3 here is CASSENLAGGPEEQFF. In DNA form, the CDR3 reads TGTGCCAGCAGCGAAAATTTAGCGGGAGGGCCGGAGGAGCAGTTCTTC.

The genes are TRBV6-2 or TRBV6-3 and TRBJ2-7; 8 positions match TRBD2. This CDR3 region has 12 residues. Losses at the gene ends were 8 bases for V and 3 bases for J; bases not matched to a gene: 3. Germline V gene data show CDR1 as MNHEY and CDR2 as SVGEGT. The CDR3 is CASRTSGYEQYF. The CDR3 DNA reads TGTGCCAGCCGAACTAGCGGCTACGAGCAGTACTTC.

The chain combines TRBV5-1 with TRBJ2-3; unclear D gene. Germline values: CDR1 SGHRS, CDR2 YFSETQ. This CDR3 spans 16 amino acids. The V and J ends lost 4 bases and 4 bases respectively, with 19 bases between them. The CDR3: CASSAPKSTIPDTQYF. The DNA of the CDR3 is TGCGCCAGCAGCGCTCCCAAGAGTACTATACCAGATACGCAGTATTTT. Using reference TRBV5-1 and TRBJ2-3 for the parts outside the CDR3, the full variable domain is KAGVTQTPRYLIKTRGQQVTLSCSPISGHRSVSWYQQTPGQGLQFLFEYFSETQRNKGNFPGRFSGRQFSNSRSEMNVSTLELGDSALYLCASSAPKSTIPDTQYFGPGTRLTVL.

The chain employs TRBV11-2 and TRBJ2-7; the match to TRBD1 covers 8 bases. The CDR3 consists of 14 residues. Germline lookup yields CDR1 SGHAT and CDR2 FQNNGV. J was trimmed by 6 bases and V by 1 base; bases with no gene match: 5. The CDR3 nucleotides read TGTGCCAGCAGCTTAGCTCAGGGGGCGGTCGAGCAGTACTTC. Its translation is CASSLAQGAVEQYF.

The V call is TRBV6-2 or TRBV6-3, the J call TRBJ2-6; a weak D match, TRBD2 (5 bases). The germline gives CDR1 MNHEY, CDR2 SVGEGT. V dropped 2 bases and J dropped 0 bases, with 11 bases sitting between them. The CDR3 runs 17 residues. CDR3 residues: CASSYAGVSSGANVLTF. The CDR3 region has the DNA TGTGCCAGCAGTTACGCCGGGGTTAGCTCTGGGGCCAACGTCCTGACTTTC.

J is TRBJ1-2 and V is TRBV28; D unclear. Trimming stripped 5 bases from V and 2 bases from J, with 18 bases between. Germline CDR1 MDHEN, CDR2 SYDVKM. This CDR3 region has 16 residues. CDR3 bases: TGTGCCAGCAGTCCACCGTCCCCGGCCCCCAACTATGGCTACACCTTC. Translating it yields CASSPPSPAPNYGYTF.